This T cell receptor beta chain is drawn from a study of blood T cell repertoires in COVID-19. Study as a whole: Spain, Italy and the United States supplied samples that represented acute and convalescent COVID-19.

Germline values: CDR1 SGHRS, CDR2 YFSETQ. CDR3 length: 14 amino acids. After removal of 0 bases from V and 6 bases from J, the junction contained 5 bases not matched to a gene. Assay used: immunoSEQ multiplex PCR; TCRdb lists only in-frame clones, some missing. The sample yields 100,000 to 150,000 clones, around 74% seen once. The sample comprised peripheral blood. The sequence derives from a man in his fifties or sixties with acute or convalescent COVID-19. This chain connects TRBV5-1 to TRBJ1-2; 7 bases map to TRBD1. The CDR3 nucleotides are TGCGCCAGCAGCTTGGGGGACAGCTTAAATGGCTACACCTTC. Translation gives CASSLGDSLNGYTF.